What follows is one T cell receptor (beta chain) and its context. Only in-frame clones appear in the TCRdb table, and some are missing; sequencing was by immunoSEQ multiplex PCR. Of around 510,000 clones listed, approximately 94% are singletons. This entry is derived from a study of shared clonotypes between healthy human individuals. Germline CDR1 KGHSH, CDR2 LQKENI. The germline V and J ends were trimmed by 2 bases and 1 base, with 13 bases remaining between them. The CDR3 runs 16 residues. The chain joins TRBV18 to TRBJ2-3; no clear D gene. What was sequenced was naive CD4+ T cells sorted from blood. Subset here: CD45RA+ positively selected. The sequence came from a woman under 40 in good health. Written as DNA, the CDR3 is TGTGCCAGCTCACCAGAGTTGGGATTTGGCACAGATACGCAGTATTTT. Residues: CASSPELGFGTDTQYF.